These 5 T cell receptor beta chains originate from one sample sequenced in a study of cytomegalovirus exposure and HLA in healthy donors. Primers: 60 Vbeta forward and 13 Jbeta reverse. Clones were read by immunoSEQ multiplex PCR, and TCRdb kept only the in-frame ones, dropping some. There are 150,000 to 200,000 clones in the sample; approximately 86% occur only once, and roughly 1.9% lies in the top ten. The sample was PBMCs. The receptors stem from a woman aged 18-29 years in good health and CMV-seronegative.

The chain carries TRBV2 and TRBJ1-5, with no clear D. The CDR3 runs 14 residues. Trimming cost V 3 bases and J 6 bases, with 12 bases left between them. CDR1 and CDR2 from the germline V gene are SNHLY and FYNNEI. CDR3: CASSERVESQPQHF. DNA for the CDR3: TGTGCCAGCAGTGAGCGCGTAGAAAGTCAGCCCCAGCATTTT.

V gene TRBV27 combines with J gene TRBJ2-5; D is perhaps TRBD1 (5 bases). The closer fit of TRBJ2-7 to the DNA end suggests the J call may be wrong. Germline lookup yields CDR1 MNHEY and CDR2 SMNVEV (reference sequence). This CDR3 has 12 amino acids. CDR3 bases: TGTGCCAGCAGTTTTTATGGGGCCGAGCAGTACTTC. Its protein is CASSFYGAEQYF.

Points on this clone: A read error may produce the germline difference seen at one junction end. This chain connects TRBV7-9 to TRBJ2-7; D uncertain. Germline values: CDR1 SEHNR, CDR2 FQNEAQ (reference sequence). The CDR3 has 12 residues. The chain's CDR3 is CSSSLTSAEQYF. The CDR3 bases are TGTTCCAGCAGCCTCACAAGTGCCGAGCAGTACTTC. Based on the CDR3 plus reference TRBV7-9 and TRBJ2-7, the full variable domain is DTGVSQNPRHKITKRGQNVTFRCDPISEHNRLYWYRQTLGQGPEFLTYFQNEAQLEKSRLLSDRFSAERPKGSFSTLEIQRTEQGDSAMYLCSSSLTSAEQYFGPGTRLTVT.

CDR3 residues: CASKVAGGIQETQYF. CDR3 sequence (DNA): TGTGCCAGTAAAGTAGCGGGGGGCATCCAAGAGACCCAGTACTTC. The chain combines TRBV19 with TRBJ2-5; 10 bases line up with TRBD2. This CDR3 has 15 residues. Germline CDR1 reads LNHDA; CDR2 reads SQIVND (reference sequence). V trimming: 7 bases; J trimming: 1 base; junction bases outside the gene matches: 6.

CDR3 DNA: TGTGCCAGTAGTATAACAGGGGGACATGAGCAGTTCTTC. It codes for CASSITGGHEQFF. The V call is TRBV19, the J call TRBJ2-1, with 8 nucleotides matching TRBD1. This CDR3 has 13 residues. V dropped 2 bases and J dropped 8; count of bases not matched to a gene: 2. Germline CDR1 LNHDA, CDR2 SQIVND (reference sequence).